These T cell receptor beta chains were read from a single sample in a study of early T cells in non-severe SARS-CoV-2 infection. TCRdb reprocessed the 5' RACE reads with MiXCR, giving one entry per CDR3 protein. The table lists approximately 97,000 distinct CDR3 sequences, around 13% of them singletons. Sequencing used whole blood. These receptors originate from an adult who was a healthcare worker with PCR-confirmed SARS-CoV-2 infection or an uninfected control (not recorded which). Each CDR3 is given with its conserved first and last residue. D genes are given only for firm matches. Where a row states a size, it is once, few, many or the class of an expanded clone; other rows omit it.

DNA: TGCGCCAGCAGCCTGGGCCCAGAGGAGACCCAGTACTTC; CDR3: CASSLGPEETQYF; D: .; V: TRBV5-1; size: .; J: TRBJ2-5
DNA: TGCGCCAGCAGCCTGTCCCAGACAGTGTTAAATTCACCCCTCCACTTT; CDR3: CASSLSQTVLNSPLHF; D: .; V: TRBV4-1; size: .; J: TRBJ1-6
DNA: TGTGCCAGCAGTTTTTCTGCAGGGCAAGAGACCCAGTACTTC; CDR3: CASSFSAGQETQYF; D: .; V: TRBV28; size: few; J: TRBJ2-5
DNA: TGCAGCGTTGGGGGTATCGGGACCGCGAACACTGAAGCTTTCTTT; CDR3: CSVGGIGTANTEAFF; D: .; V: TRBV29-1; size: .; J: TRBJ1-1
DNA: TGTGCCAGCACCCCGGACAGCACCTATGGCTACACCTTC; CDR3: CASTPDSTYGYTF; D: .; V: TRBV12-3/TRBV12-4; size: few; J: TRBJ1-2
DNA: TGTGCCAGCAGCGAAAGGGGAGGATTCGGGGAGCTGTTTTTT; CDR3: CASSERGGFGELFF; D: .; V: TRBV7-2; size: .; J: TRBJ2-2
DNA: TGCGCCAGCAGCCAAGGGTCACAGACGAACACCGGGGAGCTGTTTTTT; CDR3: CASSQGSQTNTGELFF; D: .; V: TRBV4-3; size: .; J: TRBJ2-2
DNA: TGCAGTGCTAGAGCCGCTAGCGGGAGGCTCTACGAGCAGTACTTC; CDR3: CSARAASGRLYEQYF; D: TRBD2; V: TRBV20-1; size: .; J: TRBJ2-7
DNA: TGTGCCAGCAGCGTAGACGTGGGGTCAACTAATGAAAAACTGTTTTTT; CDR3: CASSVDVGSTNEKLFF; D: .; V: TRBV9; size: .; J: TRBJ1-4
DNA: TGTGCCAGCAGCTTGGCCATGGGGAGCCATGGCTACACCTTC; CDR3: CASSLAMGSHGYTF; D: .; V: TRBV5-6; size: many; J: TRBJ1-2
DNA: TGTGCCTGGAGCGAAGGCGGGACTCCTAACTATGGCTACACCTTC; CDR3: CAWSEGGTPNYGYTF; D: .; V: TRBV30; size: many; J: TRBJ1-2
DNA: TGTGCCAGCAGGGCACTAGCGGGAGGGAATGAGCAGTTCTTC; CDR3: CASRALAGGNEQFF; D: TRBD2; V: TRBV12-3/TRBV12-4; size: few; J: TRBJ2-1
DNA: TGTGCCAGCCAGGGACTGAGCCAAGAGACCCAGTACTTC; CDR3: CASQGLSQETQYF; D: .; V: TRBV12-3/TRBV12-4; size: many; J: TRBJ2-5
DNA: TGTGCCAGCAGCCCCCGGGCAGGCAATTCACCCCTCCACTTT; CDR3: CASSPRAGNSPLHF; D: .; V: TRBV6-6; size: .; J: TRBJ1-6
DNA: TGTGCCAGCAGATGGTGGTATCAGCCCCAGCATTTT; CDR3: CASRWWYQPQHF; D: .; V: TRBV28; size: .; J: TRBJ1-5
DNA: TGCAGTGCTAGCGGCCTAACGGTCGGGAGGGCCACCGGGGAGCTGTTTTTT; CDR3: CSASGLTVGRATGELFF; D: TRBD2; V: TRBV20-1; size: few; J: TRBJ2-2
DNA: TGTGCCACCAGCAGAGCCCTAGCGGGCGAGCAGTACTTC; CDR3: CATSRALAGEQYF; D: TRBD2; V: TRBV15; size: .; J: TRBJ2-7
DNA: TGTGCCAGCAGTTTAGAACCCCATGAGCAGTTCTTC; CDR3: CASSLEPHEQFF; D: .; V: TRBV12-3/TRBV12-4; size: many; J: TRBJ2-1
DNA: TGTGCCAGCAGCGTACCCGGACATAACTACGAGCAGTACTTC; CDR3: CASSVPGHNYEQYF; D: .; V: TRBV5-5; size: many; J: TRBJ2-7
DNA: TGTGCCAGCAGGGAGACTAGCGGCTCTAGCACAGATACGCAGTATTTT; CDR3: CASRETSGSSTDTQYF; D: TRBD2; V: TRBV12-3/TRBV12-4; size: few; J: TRBJ2-3
DNA: TGCGCCAGCAGCCAAGGGCCAGGGGGAGTTGAGCAGTTCTTC; CDR3: CASSQGPGGVEQFF; D: TRBD1; V: TRBV4-1; size: few; J: TRBJ2-1
DNA: TGTGCCAGCAGCGTAGGGGGACTACGGAATCAGCCCCAGCATTTT; CDR3: CASSVGGLRNQPQHF; D: .; V: TRBV9; size: .; J: TRBJ1-5